Each of the 5 T cell receptor beta chains below was sequenced from the same sample in a study of early T cells in non-severe SARS-CoV-2 infection. TCRdb reprocessed the 5' RACE reads via MiXCR and lists one record per CDR3 protein. Of some 59,000 distinct CDR3 sequences listed, more than 9% were seen once; the top ten hold roughly 4.8%. The sequencing input was whole blood. Every receptor here comes from an adult who was a healthcare worker with PCR-confirmed SARS-CoV-2 infection or an uninfected control (not recorded which).

This clonotype was counted ten times or more. The chain links TRBV6-1 to TRBJ2-3, with TRBD1 identical over 11 bases. The germline CDR1 and CDR2 sequences are MNHNS and SASEGT. The CDR3 is 14 residues long. The ends lost 1 base at V and 6 bases at J; junction bases unmatched: 0. This chain's CDR3 is CASSEGDRGDTQYF. DNA of the CDR3: TGTGCCAGCAGTGAAGGGGACAGGGGGGATACGCAGTATTTT.

This clonotype was seen many times. The CDR3 sequence is CASGLTPLRVVSNQPQHF. In nucleotides, the CDR3 is TGTGCTAGTGGTTTGACCCCGTTGCGGGTCGTGAGCAATCAGCCCCAGCATTTT. The gene calls are TRBV12-5 and TRBJ1-5; D remains unclear. The CDR3 has 18 amino acids. V was cut by 2 bases and J by 1 base, with 18 bases left in between. The germline gives CDR1 LGHNT, CDR2 FRNRAP.

This clonotype was found many times. This rearrangement joins TRBV3-1 to TRBJ2-6; D remains ambiguous. Germline V gives CDR1 LGHDT, CDR2 YNNKEL (reference sequence). The CDR3 has 14 residues. V dropped 1 base and J dropped 2 bases, with 3 bases sitting between them. The CDR3 DNA is TGTGCCAGCAGCCAAGGAGCTGGGGCCAACGTCCTGACTTTC. Translated, it gives CASSQGAGANVLTF.

This clonotype was detected only a few times. The V call is TRBV5-6, the J call TRBJ2-5; 12 bases fit TRBD1. There are 15 residues in the CDR3. The V gene's germline CDR1 is SGHDT and CDR2 YYEEEE. Unmatched junction bases numbered 6, after V lost 4 bases and J lost 5 bases. This CDR3 is CASSAGTGGRETQYF. CDR3 nucleotides: TGTGCCAGCAGCGCCGGGACAGGGGGCCGGGAGACCCAGTACTTC.

This clonotype has ten or more counts. The genes are TRBV15 and TRBJ1-2; D is perhaps TRBD1 (5 bases). Per germline, CDR1 LNHNV and CDR2 YYDKDF (reference sequence). The CDR3 loop spans 12 amino acids. V gave up 6 bases and J gave up 4 bases, with 9 bases separating them. The CDR3 loop reads CATSSDSYGYTF. The CDR3 DNA reads TGTGCCACCAGTTCCGACAGCTATGGCTACACCTTC.